The 32 T cell receptor beta chains in this list originate from one sample, sequenced in a study of blood T cells in healthy people across ages. Through a sample-barcoded 5' primer and a J-beta primer mix, a second PCR was run for roughly 7 to 12 cycles. TCRdb analysed the 5' RACE reads with MiXCR anew, one entry per CDR3 protein. Counted here are 1.8 million or so distinct CDR3 sequences, around 40% occurring once; the ten biggest clones make up 23%. Sequences were obtained from blood. All receptors come from a human donor in good health.

V and J are TRBV7-9 and TRBJ1-2; TRBD1 matches at 9 bases. This CDR3 has 15 residues. CDR1 and CDR2 from the germline V gene are SEHNR and FQNEAQ (reference sequence). V was pared by 5 bases and J by 4 bases, with 8 bases of the junction left unmatched. The CDR3 here is CASSTRQGGVYGYTF. CDR3 coding DNA: TGTGCCAGCAGCACCAGACAGGGGGGCGTCTATGGCTACACCTTC. The whole variable domain, remainder taken from reference TRBV7-9 and TRBJ1-2, is DTGVSQNPRHKITKRGQNVTFRCDPISEHNRLYWYRQTLGQGPEFLTYFQNEAQLEKSRLLSDRFSAERPKGSFSTLEIQRTEQGDSAMYLCASSTRQGGVYGYTFGSGTRLTVV.

This clonotype was detected a few times. This chain links TRBV7-2 with TRBJ2-3, with TRBD2 matching over 13 bases. The trim removed 3 bases at V and 5 bases at J, leaving 5 bases unmatched. The length of the CDR3 is 16 residues. Germline values: CDR1 SGHTA, CDR2 FQGNSA. In DNA form, the CDR3 reads TGTGCCAGCAGCTTCCTGGGGACTAGCGGGGAAGATACGCAGTATTTT. Translating it yields CASSFLGTSGEDTQYF.

The rearrangement links TRBV7-2 to TRBJ2-7; TRBD1 or TRBD2 may be the D gene (5 bases each). The CDR3 consists of 15 residues. Per germline, CDR1 SGHTA and CDR2 FQGNSA. Deletions cut 4 bases from V and 2 bases from J, with 15 bases between. The CDR3 protein is CASSWGPTRAYEQYF. DNA for the CDR3: TGTGCCAGCAGCTGGGGACCCACCAGAGCCTACGAGCAGTACTTC.

CDR3 sequence (DNA): TGCAGCGCAAACCCCCTCCAGGGTACCTACAATGAGCAGTTCTTC. Its translation: CSANPLQGTYNEQFF. This sequence joins TRBV29-1 and TRBJ2-1; tentative D call: TRBD1 (5 bases). Per germline, CDR1 SQVTM and CDR2 ANQGSEA. CDR3 length equals 15 residues. Trimming stripped 7 bases from V and 2 bases from J, with 18 bases between.

The chain combines TRBV12-5 with TRBJ1-1, with a tentative D call TRBD1 (5 bases). The CDR3 has 15 residues. Between the trimmed V and J ends, which lost 0 bases and 1 base, there was a span of 9 bases. Germline CDR1 reads LGHNT; CDR2 reads FRNRAP. The CDR3 sequence: CASGLVAGENTEAFF. CDR3 coding DNA: TGTGCTAGTGGTTTGGTAGCGGGGGAGAACACTGAAGCTTTCTTT.

This clonotype showed up many times. This chain joins TRBV12-3 or TRBV12-4 and TRBJ1-2, with a weak D call TRBD1 (5 bases). Between the trimmed V and J ends, which lost 5 bases and 11 bases, there was a span of 21 bases. This CDR3 has 14 residues. In nucleotides, the CDR3 is TGTGCCAGCAGTCCGGGGCCGAGACCCAGTCAGTACACCTTC. As protein: CASSPGPRPSQYTF.

This clonotype was seen a few times. The V call is TRBV12-3 or TRBV12-4, the J call TRBJ1-5; 7 nucleotides align to TRBD1. The J segment lost 7 bases and the V segment lost 6 bases, leaving 6 bases of the junction unmatched. The CDR3 runs to 13 residues. This CDR3 reads CASSLGTVQPQHF. CDR3 nucleotides: TGTGCCAGCAGCCTTGGGACAGTCCAGCCCCAGCATTTT.

The V gene is TRBV24-1, the J gene TRBJ2-3; 10 bases are a match to TRBD2. This CDR3 is built from 18 residues. The junction had 8 bases not matched to a gene; V was cut back by 3 bases and J by 0 bases. Looked up from germline, CDR1 is KGHDR and CDR2 is SFDVKD. The chain's CDR3 is CATSDRTSGSSSTDTQYF. DNA for the CDR3: TGTGCCACCAGTGATAGGACTAGCGGATCCTCTAGCACAGATACGCAGTATTTT.

The V gene is TRBV18, the J gene TRBJ2-6, with 8 bases fitting TRBD1. In germline, CDR1 is KGHSH, CDR2 LQKENI. V gave up 4 bases and J gave up 0 bases; unmatched junction bases: 8. The CDR3 totals 18 residues. CDR3 sequence: CASSRTGTGLSGANVLTF. The CDR3 DNA reads as TGTGCCAGCTCACGAACCGGGACAGGCCTCTCTGGGGCCAACGTCCTGACTTTC.

V is TRBV2 and J is TRBJ2-5; D possibly corresponds to TRBD2 (5 bases). The last part of the DNA fits TRBJ2-7 better; the J call may be wrong. This CDR3 comprises 15 residues. Germline lookup yields CDR1 SNHLY and CDR2 FYNNEI. CDR3 protein: CASSPARTGTYEQYF. CDR3 nucleotide sequence: TGTGCCAGCAGTCCCGCTCGGACTGGAACCTACGAGCAGTACTTC.

This clonotype was seen more than once but under ten times. The chain is built from TRBV6-6 and TRBJ1-2, with 9 bases aligning to TRBD1. The CDR3 consists of 16 residues. J was trimmed by 7 bases and V by 1 base; bases with no gene match: 10. CDR1 and CDR2 from the germline V gene are MNHNY and SVGAGI (reference sequence). CDR3 region: CASSYFPGQGSSGYTF. The CDR3 DNA is TGTGCCAGCAGTTACTTCCCGGGACAGGGATCGAGTGGCTACACCTTC.

In this sample, this clonotype turned up many times. The chain carries TRBV7-6 and TRBJ2-1; 9 nucleotides align to TRBD2. The CDR3 runs to 14 residues. The trim removed 5 bases at V and 6 bases at J, leaving 5 bases unmatched. From germline, CDR1 is SGHVS and CDR2 FNYEAQ. This CDR3 is CASSPGAGGNEQFF. The CDR3, as DNA: TGTGCCAGCAGCCCTGGAGCGGGGGGCAATGAGCAGTTCTTC.

The chain carries TRBV4-2 and TRBJ2-7; 7 positions agree with TRBD2. J lost 0 bases, V lost 2 bases, and 7 bases had no gene match. The CDR3 totals 16 residues. In germline, CDR1 is LGHNA, CDR2 YNFKEQ. The CDR3 loop is CASSQQTSRSSYEQYF. The CDR3 DNA is TGTGCCAGCAGCCAACAGACTAGCAGAAGCTCCTACGAGCAGTACTTC.

The chain recombines TRBV7-6 with TRBJ1-2, with 8 nucleotides matching TRBD1. Germline loops: CDR1 SGHVS, CDR2 FNYEAQ. Germline trimming cut 5 bases from V and 5 bases from J; bases unmatched to any gene: 7. The CDR3 is 14 residues long. CDR3 sequence (DNA): TGTGCCAGCAGCCCGCAGGGGGCTCAGTATGGCTACACCTTC. It yields the protein CASSPQGAQYGYTF.

The rearrangement links TRBV18 to TRBJ2-1; possibly TRBD1 or TRBD2 for D (6 bases each). With 3 bases removed from V and 7 bases from J, the gap between germline ends came to 16 bases. CDR3 length: 15 amino acids. The germline V gene has CDR1 KGHSH and CDR2 LQKENI. CDR3 DNA sequence: TGTGCCAGCTCACCTGAGGTGGGGGGCCGGAATGAGCAGTTCTTC. It translates to CASSPEVGGRNEQFF.

The chain joins TRBV6-5 to TRBJ1-2; maybe TRBD1 (5 bases). Trimming cost V 0 bases and J 4 bases, with 9 bases left between them. The CDR3 is 14 residues long. The V gene's germline CDR1 is MNHEY and CDR2 SVGAGI. The CDR3: CASSYSRGLYGYTF. CDR3 DNA sequence: TGTGCCAGCAGTTACTCGCGGGGCCTCTATGGCTACACCTTC.

This clonotype appeared a few times. CDR3 DNA: TGTGCCATCGAAAATCCGACTATTGGGGCGACTAGCGGGGATTGCCAAGAGACCCAGTACTTC. Translation gives CAIENPTIGATSGDCQETQYF. V is TRBV25-1 and J is TRBJ2-5; 11 positions match TRBD2. V shed 10 bases and J 1 base; nucleotides not matched to a gene: 26. CDR3 length equals 21 residues. Germline V gives CDR1 MGHDK, CDR2 SYGVNS.

The rearrangement joins TRBV28 to TRBJ2-1; 7 nucleotides agree with TRBD1. Germline CDR1 and CDR2: MDHEN and SYDVKM. The CDR3 has 15 amino acids. Trimming at V came to 8 bases and at J to 0 bases, leaving 7 bases not matched to a gene. The CDR3 region has the DNA TGTGCCAGCCTATCAGGGGGTGGCTCCTACAATGAGCAGTTCTTC. This sequence encodes CASLSGGGSYNEQFF.

The CDR3: CASRKTVTAYNSPLHF. The CDR3 DNA sequence: TGTGCCAGCAGAAAGACCGTGACAGCCTATAATTCACCCCTCCACTTT. This chain links TRBV6-5 with TRBJ1-6; D possibly corresponds to TRBD1 (5 bases). The CDR3 has 16 residues. Germline CDR1 is MNHEY and CDR2 is SVGAGI. V was trimmed by 6 bases and J by 2 bases, leaving 14 bases between them.

There are a few counts of this clonotype. The J gene is TRBJ1-2, the V gene TRBV29-1, with D unresolved. The CDR3 is 10 residues long. V gave up 6 bases and J gave up 7 bases, with 9 bases separating them. Germline V gives CDR1 SQVTM, CDR2 ANQGSEA. Here the CDR3 DNA reads TGCAGCGTGGTCGCTAGTGGCTACACCTTC. Residues: CSVVASGYTF.

This clonotype occurred a few times. The CDR3 sequence is CSASRVSTDTQYF. The CDR3 DNA reads TGCAGTGCCAGCAGGGTTAGCACAGATACGCAGTATTTT. This rearrangement joins TRBV20-1 to TRBJ2-3; D may be TRBD1 (5 bases). The CDR3 loop spans 13 amino acids. Trimming stripped 6 bases from V and 0 bases from J, with 10 bases between. From germline, CDR1 is DFQATT and CDR2 SNEGSKA (reference sequence).

This clonotype was found many times. CDR3 sequence reads: CSARGRGWETQYF. The CDR3 bases are TGCAGTGCTAGAGGGCGAGGATGGGAGACCCAGTACTTC. The V and J genes are TRBV20-1 and TRBJ2-5, with D hard to call. Deletions cut 1 base from V and 5 bases from J, with 11 bases between. Germline values: CDR1 DFQATT, CDR2 SNEGSKA (reference sequence). This CDR3 region has 13 residues.

The V call is TRBV10-3, the J call TRBJ1-2; 12 bases match TRBD1. This CDR3 has 18 amino acids. Germline V gene data show CDR1 as ENHRY and CDR2 as SYGVKD. After removal of 2 bases from V and 4 bases from J, the junction contained 11 bases not matched to a gene. The CDR3 region has the DNA TGTGCCATCAGTGAGGAACCTACCGGGACAGGGGGCACCTATGGCTACACCTTC. This codes for CAISEEPTGTGGTYGYTF.

In regard to this clonotype: It is likely a read error, because the conserved phenylalanine at the end of the CDR3 is missing. The rearrangement links TRBV5-1 to TRBJ1-1, with D possibly being TRBD1 (5 bases). Germline loops: CDR1 SGHRS, CDR2 YFSETQ. With 4 bases removed from V and 7 bases from J, the gap between germline ends came to 14 bases. CDR3 length equals 13 residues. CDR3 bases: TGCGCCAGCAGCCGAACAGGAGTTCATGAAGCTTTCGTT. Amino acids: CASSRTGVHEAFV.

This clonotype has at least ten counts. The gene calls are TRBV28 and TRBJ2-3; D is possibly TRBD1 (6 bases). V was pared by 5 bases and J by 2 bases, with 14 bases between. The CDR3 has 15 residues. Looked up from germline, CDR1 is MDHEN and CDR2 is SYDVKM. In DNA, the CDR3 is TGTGCCAGCAGTGGCGGACAGCAAATCACAGATACGCAGTATTTT. Protein product: CASSGGQQITDTQYF.

This clonotype was seen more than once but under ten times. This chain uses TRBV5-1 with TRBJ2-5; D not certain. The DNA end lines up better with TRBJ2-7; the J call may be wrong. Germline loops: CDR1 SGHRS, CDR2 YFSETQ. This CDR3 region has 15 residues. CDR3 in amino acids: CASSSNPGLTYEQYF. Written as DNA, the CDR3 is TGCGCCAGCAGCTCGAATCCGGGCCTTACCTACGAGCAGTACTTC.

CDR3 nucleotide sequence: TGTGCCAGCAGCTTAGGGCCCAGGGAGAACACTGAAGCTTTCTTT. Residues: CASSLGPRENTEAFF. V gene TRBV7-3 combines with J gene TRBJ1-1; possible D gene TRBD1, 5 bases. This CDR3 is built from 15 residues. From germline, CDR1 is SGHTA and CDR2 FQGTGA. V lost 2 bases, J lost 1 base, and 11 bases lay in between.

The chain joins TRBV15 to TRBJ1-1; 9 bases match TRBD1. CDR3 size: 18 residues. Germline V gives CDR1 LNHNV, CDR2 YYDKDF (reference sequence). V trimming: 6 bases; J trimming: 2 bases; junction bases outside the gene matches: 16. In DNA form, the CDR3 reads TGTGCCACCAGAGTAGGGACAGGGTTCTATATCCGCAACACTGAAGCTTTCTTT. Translation: CATRVGTGFYIRNTEAFF. Looking up the rest from reference TRBV15 and TRBJ1-1 gives the full variable domain: DAMVIQNPRYQVTQFGKPVTLSCSQTLNHNVMYWYQQKSSQAPKLLFHYYDKDFNNEADTPDNFQSRRPNTSFCFLDIRSPGLGDTAMYLCATRVGTGFYIRNTEAFFGQGTRLTVV.

The gene calls are TRBV29-1 and TRBJ2-7; D not certain. Germline V gene lookup returns CDR1 SQVTM and CDR2 ANQGSEA. Trimming cost V 7 bases and J 1 base, with 11 bases left between them. The CDR3 is 12 amino acids. The CDR3 reads CSAGSRSYEQYF. CDR3 nucleotides: TGCAGCGCCGGTAGCCGTTCCTACGAGCAGTACTTC.

V is TRBV6-1 and J is TRBJ2-3; 12 nucleotides agree with TRBD2. The germline CDR1 and CDR2 sequences are MNHNS and SASEGT. The CDR3 has 16 amino acids. Trimming cost V 4 bases and J 1 base; bases outside gene matches: 3. The CDR3 spells CASSAGTSGRTDTQYF. CDR3 nucleotides: TGTGCCAGCAGTGCCGGGACTAGCGGGCGCACAGATACGCAGTATTTT.

This clonotype turned up a few times. The chain joins TRBV4-2 to TRBJ1-2, with a tentative D call TRBD1 (5 bases). V lost 4 bases to trimming and J lost 2 bases, with 20 bases between them. Per the germline V gene, CDR1 is LGHNA and CDR2 is YNFKEQ. The length of the CDR3 is 17 residues. This CDR3 is CASSPEGRGGANYGYTF. DNA for the CDR3: TGTGCCAGCAGCCCAGAGGGGCGTGGAGGGGCGAACTATGGCTACACCTTC.

Here the CDR3 reads CSARSPGTSTKNIQYF. CDR3 DNA: TGCAGTGCTAGATCTCCCGGAACTAGCACCAAAAACATTCAGTACTTC. The chain recombines TRBV20-1 with TRBJ2-4; a possible D gene is TRBD2 (6 bases). This CDR3 is 16 amino acids long. Germline lookup yields CDR1 DFQATT and CDR2 SNEGSKA (reference sequence). V lost 2 bases, J lost 2 bases, and 16 bases lay in between.